A single T cell receptor (beta chain) is shown here with its context. Its specificity is unknown. The sample belongs to a study of cytomegalovirus exposure and HLA in healthy donors. On the study more broadly: Out of 398 genotyped donors, about 81% belonged to the Caucasian-associated ancestry cluster. Study-wide results and limits: Likely technical artifact: a cluster of highly shared sequence variants.

The study ran its PCR with 60 Vbeta and 13 Jbeta primers. Only in-frame clones appear in the TCRdb table, and some are missing; sequencing was by immunoSEQ multiplex PCR. The table includes approximately 120,000 clones, about 80% detected once. Each of the donors was a healthy bone marrow donor. The CDR3 runs 17 residues. Per germline, CDR1 MDHEN and CDR2 SYDVKM. V was cut by 2 bases and J by 6 bases, with 23 bases left in between. The gene calls are TRBV28 and TRBJ2-7, with D possibly TRBD1 on 6 matching bases. Sequenced input: PBMCs. The origin of this receptor is a woman aged 50 to 60 in good health and CMV-seropositive. The CDR3 bases are TGTGCCAGCAGTTTAAGGGGCACATTCAGGGGCAAGCGCGAGCAGTACTTC. As protein: CASSLRGTFRGKREQYF.